This record concerns one T cell receptor (beta chain) sequence. Trimming cost V 5 bases and J 6 bases, with 8 bases left between them. There are 12 residues in the CDR3. These data belong to a study of Ad26.COV2.S vaccination and SARS-CoV-2 variants. Treatment of the sample: roughly 20 received Ad26.COV2.S at low or high dose, single or two shots; a few received placebo; per-sample allocation not given. Samples were taken on day 63 after the first vaccine or placebo injection. The assay was immunoSEQ multiplex PCR, and TCRdb's table has in-frame clones only and misses some. The repertoire holds a few hundred thousand clones, with roughly 91% as singletons.

This clonotype was obtained from a person between 18 and 65 years old who received the Ad26.COV2.S COVID-19 vaccine or a placebo. The rearrangement uses TRBV12-3 or TRBV12-4 and TRBJ1-5, with D tentatively TRBD1 (5 bases). Specimen: peripheral blood, collected in a trial of Ad26.COV2.S vaccine versus placebo. The CDR3: CASSEGFQPQHF. The DNA for the CDR3 is TGTGCCAGCAGTGAGGGGTTTCAGCCCCAGCATTTT.